Listed below are T cell receptor beta chains from one sample, sequenced in a study of OX40 agonist ivuxolimab in advanced cancers. The method was immunoSEQ multiplex PCR; TCRdb's version includes in-frame clones alone and lacks a portion of them. The sample holds about 65,000 clones, about nine tenths seen once. Here the sequenced sample was CD4+ or CD8+ T cells sorted from blood, taken in a trial of the OX40 agonist ivuxolimab. All receptors derive from an adult with an advanced solid tumor such as melanoma, head and neck, liver or kidney cancer. Each CDR3 is given with its conserved first and last residue. Each record gives: CDR3 protein, CDR3 DNA, D gene, clone size, V gene, J gene. A D gene is named only where the DNA matches it firmly. Size is stated for part of the rows, as once, few or many counts, or as a class when the clone is expanded.

CDR3 protein: CASSQTSNYGYTF; CDR3 DNA: TGTGCCAGCAGCCAAACCAGCAACTATGGCTACACCTTC; D gene: -; clone size: -; V gene: TRBV6-5; J gene: TRBJ1-2
CDR3 protein: CAWYQPRAQGITEAFF; CDR3 DNA: TGTGCCTGGTACCAACCCCGAGCCCAGGGGATCACTGAAGCTTTCTTT; D gene: -; clone size: once; V gene: TRBV30; J gene: TRBJ1-1
CDR3 protein: CASSSPGGSSIKTQYF; CDR3 DNA: TGTGCCAGTAGTAGCCCCGGGGGGTCCTCGATTAAGACCCAGTACTTC; D gene: TRBD2; clone size: once; V gene: TRBV19; J gene: TRBJ2-5
CDR3 protein: CASNSGQWNSPLHF; CDR3 DNA: TGTGCCAGTAACTCGGGGCAGTGGAATTCACCCCTCCACTTT; D gene: -; clone size: -; V gene: TRBV19; J gene: TRBJ1-6
CDR3 protein: CAISEGQGSYEQYF; CDR3 DNA: TGTGCCATCAGTGAGGGACAGGGGTCCTACGAGCAGTACTTC; D gene: TRBD1; clone size: -; V gene: TRBV10-3; J gene: TRBJ2-7
CDR3 protein: CASSFGTGNNQPQHF; CDR3 DNA: TGTGCCAGCAGCTTTGGGACAGGGAACAATCAGCCCCAGCATTTT; D gene: TRBD1; clone size: -; V gene: TRBV5-6; J gene: TRBJ1-5
CDR3 protein: CASSLDPGGWETQYF; CDR3 DNA: TGTGCCAGCAGCTTAGATCCCGGGGGATGGGAGACCCAGTACTTC; D gene: -; clone size: -; V gene: TRBV11-2; J gene: TRBJ2-5
CDR3 protein: CASSQMQGAYNEQFF; CDR3 DNA: TGCGCCAGCAGCCAAATGCAGGGGGCCTACAATGAGCAGTTCTTC; D gene: TRBD1; clone size: -; V gene: TRBV4-1; J gene: TRBJ2-1
CDR3 protein: CASSFGTSYGYTF; CDR3 DNA: TGTGCCAGCAGCTTTGGGACATCCTATGGCTACACCTTC; D gene: -; clone size: -; V gene: TRBV7-9; J gene: TRBJ1-2
CDR3 protein: CASSEQLAKNIQYF; CDR3 DNA: TGTGCCAGCAGTGAGCAGTTAGCCAAAAACATTCAGTACTTC; D gene: -; clone size: -; V gene: TRBV6-1; J gene: TRBJ2-4
CDR3 protein: CASSFLAGEYNEQFF; CDR3 DNA: TGTGCCAGCAGCTTCCTAGCGGGGGAGTACAATGAGCAGTTCTTC; D gene: TRBD2; clone size: -; V gene: TRBV7-2; J gene: TRBJ2-1
CDR3 protein: CASSERTGRGEKLFF; CDR3 DNA: TGTGCCAGCAGTGAGAGGACAGGGCGAGGGGAAAAACTGTTTTTT; D gene: TRBD1; clone size: -; V gene: TRBV6-1; J gene: TRBJ1-4
CDR3 protein: CASSQVGGSNQPQHF; CDR3 DNA: TGCGCCAGCAGCCAAGTAGGTGGGAGCAATCAGCCCCAGCATTTT; D gene: -; clone size: -; V gene: TRBV4-1; J gene: TRBJ1-5
CDR3 protein: CATLGTANTGELFF; CDR3 DNA: TGCGCCACTCTCGGGACAGCGAACACCGGGGAGCTGTTTTTT; D gene: TRBD1; clone size: -; V gene: TRBV10-2; J gene: TRBJ2-2
CDR3 protein: CASSSNSVAEAFF; CDR3 DNA: TGCGCCAGCAGCTCCAATTCGGTGGCTGAAGCTTTCTTT; D gene: -; clone size: -; V gene: TRBV4-3; J gene: TRBJ1-1
CDR3 protein: CASSIGLAGGYEQYF; CDR3 DNA: TGTGCCAGTAGTATTGGACTAGCGGGGGGCTACGAGCAGTACTTC; D gene: TRBD2; clone size: -; V gene: TRBV19; J gene: TRBJ2-7
CDR3 protein: CASSADGDSGNTIYF; CDR3 DNA: TGCGCCAGCAGCGCGGACGGTGACTCTGGAAACACCATATATTTT; D gene: -; clone size: -; V gene: TRBV5-1; J gene: TRBJ1-3
CDR3 protein: CATSRESANTDTQYF; CDR3 DNA: TGTGCCACCAGCAGAGAAAGTGCCAACACAGATACGCAGTATTTT; D gene: -; clone size: -; V gene: TRBV15; J gene: TRBJ2-3
CDR3 protein: CASSNGGWWGRNGELFF; CDR3 DNA: TGTGCCAGTAGCAACGGCGGGTGGTGGGGGCGGAACGGGGAGCTGTTTTTT; D gene: -; clone size: once; V gene: TRBV19; J gene: TRBJ2-2
CDR3 protein: CASSEPGRGQGPFDEQYF; CDR3 DNA: TGTGCCAGCAGTGAGCCGGGGAGAGGACAGGGTCCTTTCGACGAGCAGTACTTC; D gene: TRBD1; clone size: -; V gene: TRBV6-4; J gene: TRBJ2-7
CDR3 protein: CACAYRTGNDEQYF; CDR3 DNA: TGTGCCTGTGCATACCGGACAGGAAACGACGAGCAGTACTTC; D gene: TRBD1; clone size: -; V gene: TRBV6-5; J gene: TRBJ2-7